The sample holds a few counts of the clone carrying this T cell receptor (beta chain). What it binds is unknown. Germline V gene sequence: CDR1 SGHVS, CDR2 FQNEAQ. CDR3 length equals 17 residues. The V gene end was trimmed by 5 bases and the J gene end by 0 bases; junction bases not matched to a gene: 10. This sample was taken from a study of blood T cells in healthy people across ages. General study points: Long-lived donors had more naive CD4+ cells and higher diversity than aged donors.

Primers used in a second PCR of roughly 6 to 12 cycles were a sample-barcoded 5' primer and a J-beta primer mix. Through a template-switch adaptor with 12 random nucleotides, each cDNA molecule received a tag. TCRdb called the 5' RACE reads again in MiXCR, with one record for every CDR3 protein. The sample has 1.5 million to 2 million distinct CDR3 sequences; about 30% are singletons. The sequence came from a woman in her twenties or thirties in good health. The specimen was blood. The rearrangement joins TRBV7-8 to TRBJ1-5; 7 nucleotides agree with TRBD1. The CDR3 nucleotides read TGTGCCAGCAGCCAAGGGGACAGAATCATTAGCAATCAGCCCCAGCATTTT. Amino acids: CASSQGDRIISNQPQHF.